The 16 T cell receptor beta chains presented below share a single source sample, sequenced in a study of shared clonotypes between healthy human individuals (dated by TCRdb to 2018 to 2020). The library was built by means of the immunoSEQ multiplex PCR assay. As stored in TCRdb, this immuneACCESS dataset retains in-frame rearrangements with V and J assigned. A fraction of the clones does not appear; measured against another copy, unresolved V genes explain less than half of the discrepancy, and the remainder lacks a known reason. The sample table shows 2 million to 2.5 million clones, and 95% are seen once. Clones ranked in the top ten supply 0.1% to 0.15% of the sample. Material for sequencing was naive CD4+ T cells sorted from blood. Per the publication, the cell subset or site label means: CD45RA+ positively selected. The receptors were gathered from a man between 18 and 35 years old in good health.

This clone was found a few times. This chain links TRBV28 with TRBJ2-2; D uncertain. Germline values: CDR1 MDHEN, CDR2 SYDVKM. CDR3 size: 15 residues. Trimming pared 7 bases from V and 2 bases from J, leaving 14 bases between. The CDR3 sequence: CASNLLVGNTGELFF. The CDR3 region has the DNA TGTGCCAGCAACCTATTAGTTGGAAACACCGGGGAGCTGTTTTTT. Full variable domain (missing parts from reference TRBV28 and TRBJ2-2): DVKVTQSSRYLVKRTGEKVFLECVQDMDHENMFWYRQDPGLGLRLIYFSYDVKMKEKGDIPEGYSVSREKKERFSLILESASTNQTSMYLCASNLLVGNTGELFFGEGSRLTVL.

This clone appeared once. The chain joins TRBV6-5 to TRBJ2-7; tentative D call: TRBD1 (6 bases). The germline CDR1 and CDR2 sequences are MNHEY and SVGAGI. Trimming stripped 5 bases from V and 6 bases from J, with 14 bases between. The CDR3 runs to 13 residues. The CDR3 DNA reads TGTGCCAGCAGTCTGGCCAGGGGTTTCGAGCAGTACTTC. This gives the protein CASSLARGFEQYF.

This clone has just one count. This rearrangement joins TRBV28 to TRBJ2-7; 8 bases are shared with TRBD2. The length of the CDR3 is 15 residues. V was pared by 3 bases and J by 4 bases, with 8 bases of the junction left unmatched. The germline V gene encodes CDR1 MDHEN and CDR2 SYDVKM. This CDR3 is CASSFLTGGAYEQYF. The CDR3 nucleotides read TGTGCCAGCAGTTTTCTTACCGGGGGGGCTTACGAGCAGTACTTC. The full variable domain, with the rest looked up from reference TRBV28 and TRBJ2-7, is DVKVTQSSRYLVKRTGEKVFLECVQDMDHENMFWYRQDPGLGLRLIYFSYDVKMKEKGDIPEGYSVSREKKERFSLILESASTNQTSMYLCASSFLTGGAYEQYFGPGTRLTVT.

This chain joins TRBV2 and TRBJ2-7; D gene unclear. Trimming cost V 2 bases and J 3 bases, with 8 bases left between them. Germline V gene data show CDR1 as SNHLY and CDR2 as FYNNEI. This CDR3 is 13 amino acids long. The CDR3 region is CASSEMVLYEQYF. The CDR3 DNA sequence: TGTGCCAGCAGTGAAATGGTCCTCTACGAGCAGTACTTC.

This clone was seen once. The rearrangement joins TRBV19 to TRBJ2-7; D call uncertain. CDR3 size: 14 residues. Trimming left V 0 bases short and J 2 bases short, with 8 bases between. The V gene's germline CDR1 is LNHDA and CDR2 SQIVND (reference sequence). The CDR3 DNA sequence: TGTGCCAGTAGTATAGACAACAAACCCTACGAGCAGTACTTC. Residues: CASSIDNKPYEQYF.

The chain recombines TRBV2 with TRBJ2-1; TRBD1 aligns across 10 bases. The germline gives CDR1 SNHLY, CDR2 FYNNEI. The CDR3 contains 16 residues. Trimming cost V 4 bases and J 8 bases; bases outside gene matches: 11. Here the CDR3 reads CASSGFRGTGVHEQFF. The CDR3 bases are TGTGCCAGCAGTGGATTTCGTGGGACAGGGGTTCATGAGCAGTTCTTC.

CDR3 DNA: TGTGCCAGCAGTTTTTCGACAGGGCCTCCCTATGGCTACACCTTC. Amino acid sequence: CASSFSTGPPYGYTF. V usage is TRBV27 and J usage is TRBJ1-2, with 7 bases that match TRBD1. Losses at the gene ends were 3 bases for V and 4 bases for J; bases not matched to a gene: 8. The CDR3 extends over 15 amino acids. From germline, CDR1 is MNHEY and CDR2 SMNVEV (reference sequence).

This chain joins TRBV5-5 and TRBJ2-2; no clear D. The CDR3 loop spans 15 amino acids. The germline V gene has CDR1 SGHKS and CDR2 YYEKEE (reference sequence). V was trimmed by 0 bases and J by 3 bases, leaving 9 bases between them. CDR3 protein: CASSLGGPYTGELFF. The CDR3 DNA sequence: TGTGCCAGCAGCTTGGGAGGCCCCTACACCGGGGAGCTGTTTTTT.

This chain connects TRBV5-1 to TRBJ1-4; TRBD1 agrees at 8 bases. V shed 0 bases and J 3 bases; nucleotides not matched to a gene: 1. The CDR3 sequence is 15 residues long. Per germline, CDR1 SGHRS and CDR2 YFSETQ. CDR3 bases: TGCGCCAGCAGCTTGGTACAGGGGGCTAATGAAAAACTGTTTTTT. Its protein is CASSLVQGANEKLFF.

V usage is TRBV7-2 and J usage is TRBJ1-6; D is unclear. The CDR3 runs to 14 residues. Trimming pared 4 bases from V and 10 bases from J, leaving 14 bases between. Germline V gene sequence: CDR1 SGHTA, CDR2 FQGNSA. The CDR3 here is CASSSGGSSSPLHF. As DNA, the CDR3 is TGTGCCAGCAGCTCCGGAGGGAGCAGCTCACCCCTCCACTTT.

The chain joins TRBV6-5 to TRBJ1-1, with D possibly TRBD1 on 6 matching bases. Germline loops: CDR1 MNHEY, CDR2 SVGAGI. The CDR3 is made up of 12 amino acids. Trimming took 7 bases from V and 11 from J, leaving 17 bases between them. The CDR3 DNA reads TGTGCCAGCATCACAGGGACCAGGGAGGCTTTCTTT. Protein product: CASITGTREAFF.

A remark on this clone: The sample carries other DNA sequences with the same CDR3. The V call is TRBV7-3, the J call TRBJ1-2; TRBD1 aligns across 8 bases. CDR3 length: 12 residues. V shed 5 bases, J shed 8 bases, and the junction held 4 bases outside the gene matches. Germline CDR1 and CDR2: SGHTA and FQGTGA. The CDR3 spells CASSPGQGGYTF. The CDR3 nucleotides read TGTGCCAGCAGCCCAGGACAGGGAGGCTACACCTTC.

Regarding this clone: The same CDR3 also results from other DNA sequences found in this sample. The rearrangement links TRBV11-3 to TRBJ2-5; no firm D call. Germline CDR1 is SGHNT and CDR2 is YENEEA. With 3 bases removed from V and 7 bases from J, the gap between germline ends came to 9 bases. This CDR3 is built from 12 residues. The CDR3 nucleotides read TGTGCCAGCAGCTTGGATCGAGGGACCCAGTACTTC. As protein: CASSLDRGTQYF.

This chain joins TRBV9 and TRBJ1-3; 7 positions match TRBD1. Germline V CDR1 and CDR2: SGDLS, YYNGEE. The junction had 6 bases not matched to a gene; V was cut back by 3 bases and J by 6 bases. The CDR3 runs 14 residues. The CDR3 is CASSETGSENTIYF. The CDR3, as DNA: TGTGCCAGCAGCGAGACAGGGTCAGAAAACACCATATATTTT. Full variable domain (rest looked up from reference TRBV9 and TRBJ1-3): DSGVTQTPKHLITATGQRVTLRCSPRSGDLSVYWYQQSLDQGLQFLIQYYNGEERAKGNILERFSAQQFPDLHSELNLSSLELGDSALYFCASSETGSENTIYFGEGSWLTVV.

This rearrangement joins TRBV4-3 to TRBJ2-3; 14 bases are shared with TRBD2. The junction had 5 bases not matched to a gene; V was cut back by 8 bases and J by 4 bases. The germline V gene has CDR1 LGHNA and CDR2 YSLEER. The CDR3 spans 15 residues. The CDR3 DNA is TGCGCCAGCCGGCCGGGACTAGCGGGAGCAGATACGCAGTATTTT. It specifies CASRPGLAGADTQYF.

With respect to this clone: This same CDR3 is encoded by further DNA sequences in the sample. J is TRBJ2-7 and V is TRBV4-1; 8 bases are shared with TRBD1. V lost 1 base and J lost 2; bases outside the gene matches: 4. The V gene's germline CDR1 is MGHRA and CDR2 YSYEKL. The CDR3 is made up of 15 amino acids. CDR3 sequence reads: CASSQAGTGAYEQYF. The CDR3 bases are TGCGCCAGCAGCCAAGCCGGGACAGGCGCCTACGAGCAGTACTTC.